The 9 T cell receptor beta chains reported below all come from one sample, sequenced in a study of human T cells and chemical hapten exposure. TCRdb re-called the RACE reads through MiXCR, storing one row per CDR3 protein. The sample contains about 94,000 distinct CDR3 sequences, about 9.3% of which appear only once. The time point: patch test 2, 6 weeks after DPC sensitization. Stated treatment: therapeutic diphenylcyclopropenone sensitization with weekly scalp DPC. The sample consisted of whole blood, taken in connection with sensitization to the hapten diphenylcyclopropenone (DPC). These receptors all stem from a woman aged 40-49 years with alopecia areata. Some clones in this sample may be carry-over from other donors' samples.

This clonotype was counted many times. The chain joins TRBV12-3 or TRBV12-4 to TRBJ1-5; D ambiguous. Trimming left V 2 bases short and J 16 bases short, with 15 bases between. This CDR3 has 12 residues. CDR3 nucleotide sequence: TGTGCCAGCAGTTTAAACTCAGCCGCGTTTCATTTT. It specifies CASSLNSAAFHF.

This clonotype was counted only a few times. The V call is TRBV20-1, the J call TRBJ1-6; TRBD1 matches at 9 bases. The CDR3 runs 16 residues. The germline V gene encodes CDR1 DFQATT and CDR2 SNEGSKA (reference sequence). Trimming took 2 bases from V and 5 from J; bases not matched to a gene: 7. The CDR3 DNA reads TGCAGTGCTAGATTGGACAGGGGCCTTGATAATTCACCCCTCCACTTT. It encodes CSARLDRGLDNSPLHF.

This clonotype was found a few times. This chain connects TRBV30 to TRBJ1-5; tentatively, D is TRBD1 (5 bases). V was trimmed by 1 base and J by 1 base, leaving 11 bases between them. This CDR3 contains 15 residues. Germline CDR1 GTSNPN, CDR2 SVGIG (reference sequence). CDR3 nucleotides: TGTGCCTGGAGTGCAGGACGGGGGAGCAATCAGCCCCAGCATTTT. Encoded protein: CAWSAGRGSNQPQHF.

The chain joins TRBV30 to TRBJ2-7; 8 nucleotides align to TRBD1. The CDR3 spans 17 residues. Trimming removed 3 bases from V and 4 bases from J; junction bases left unmatched: 17. CDR1 GTSNPN and CDR2 SVGIG come from the germline V gene (reference sequence). This CDR3 is CAWSPEGASRGPYEQYF. The DNA of the CDR3 is TGTGCCTGGAGCCCTGAGGGGGCTTCCAGGGGGCCGTACGAGCAGTACTTC.

At least ten counts were recorded for this clonotype. The chain employs TRBV6-6 and TRBJ1-2, with a possible D match to TRBD1 (5 bases). The CDR3 sequence is 13 residues long. The V gene's germline CDR1 is MNHNY and CDR2 SVGAGI (reference sequence). V shed 2 bases and J shed 2 bases, with 6 bases lying between them. In DNA form, the CDR3 reads TGTGCCAGCAGTTACGGGGGAAACTATGGCTACACCTTC. This sequence encodes CASSYGGNYGYTF.

This clonotype occurred a few times. The chain combines TRBV5-1 with TRBJ2-1, with TRBD2 identical over 10 bases. CDR1 SGHRS and CDR2 YFSETQ come from the germline V gene. The CDR3 has 13 amino acids. V gave up 4 bases and J gave up 7 bases; unmatched junction bases: 2. CDR3 sequence (DNA): TGCGCCAGCAGCATTAGCGGGAGGAATGAGCAGTTCTTC. It specifies CASSISGRNEQFF.

There are many counts of this clonotype. The chain links TRBV20-1 to TRBJ1-5; the D is unclear. CDR3 length: 14 residues. V was cut by 1 base and J by 1 base, with 8 bases left in between. Germline CDR1 is DFQATT and CDR2 is SNEGSKA (reference sequence). CDR3 sequence reads: CSARADTSNQPQHF. Written as DNA, the CDR3 is TGCAGTGCTAGAGCAGACACCAGCAATCAGCCCCAGCATTTT.

This clonotype was found many times. The chain joins TRBV6-1 to TRBJ1-5; D possibly corresponds to TRBD1 (6 bases). This CDR3 has 12 residues. The germline CDR1 and CDR2 sequences are MNHNS and SASEGT. V lost 3 bases and J lost 7, with 7 bases in between. CDR3 sequence reads: CASSEGGQPQHF. The CDR3, as DNA: TGTGCCAGCAGTGAGGGGGGCCAGCCCCAGCATTTT.

This clonotype was picked up a small number of times. The rearrangement uses TRBV4-3 and TRBJ2-3; D unresolved. Germline CDR1 and CDR2: LGHNA and YSLEER. V shed 1 base and J shed 4 bases, with 9 bases lying between them. The CDR3 contains 14 residues. CDR3 loop: CASSQVSDADTQYF. DNA of the CDR3: TGCGCCAGCAGCCAAGTTTCGGACGCAGATACGCAGTATTTT.